The clone carrying this T cell receptor (beta chain) has at least ten counts. Antigen unknown. The sample originates from a study of response to subunit inactivated influenza vaccine. Notes on the study in general: Researchers suggested that each seasonal influenza vaccination recruits few new T cells.

Germline lookup yields CDR1 ENHRY and CDR2 SYGVKD. CDR3 length equals 11 residues. Trimming took 11 bases from V and 2 from J, leaving 9 bases between them. TCRdb itself ran the RT-PCR reads through MiXCR, one entry per CDR3 protein. The table has 500,000 to 550,000 distinct CDR3 sequences, 6.5% to 8% seen once. The chain carries TRBV10-3 and TRBJ2-5, with a weak D call TRBD1 (5 bases). This receptor was taken from a man aged 50-75 years who received an inactivated influenza vaccine. The sequencing used PBMCs from blood, collected roughly 24 months after vaccination. The CDR3 here is CASGSQETQYF. For the CDR3, the DNA is TGTGCCTCAGGGTCTCAAGAGACCCAGTACTTC.